This TCR beta chain was sequenced for a study of vaccination effects on CD4 cells after COVID-19. Study background: The median interval between the second dose and post-vaccine sampling was 72 days.

General study findings and limits: Healthy vaccinees' vaccine-induced clones included only 1 of 255 that recognized common cold coronaviruses. Convalescent patients numbered few in the study; early post-infection timepoints were missing entirely.

Assay used: immunoSEQ multiplex PCR; TCRdb lists only in-frame clones, some missing. The sample has 20,000 to 25,000 clones, 80% to 90% seen once. The V end lost 8 bases, the J end lost 1 base, and 12 bases lay between the germline ends. Germline lookup yields CDR1 SNHLY and CDR2 FYNNEI. The CDR3 consists of 14 residues. Antigen-specific CD4+ T cells were first expanded with viral peptide pools by the ViraFEST assay and only then sequenced. Scientists isolated CD4+ T cells after a roughly ten-day culture period ended. As their vaccination, participants received two doses of either BNT162b2 or mRNA-1273. No vaccinee had earlier SARS-CoV-2 infection, and nucleocapsid antibodies were negative. Turning to this clone: Its antigen is unknown.

Sample: CD4+ T cells from PBMCs cultured with SARS-CoV-2 spike peptides, taken after COVID-19 vaccination. The TCR sequence derives from a human donor who received a COVID-19 vaccine. Some clones in this sample may be carry-over from other donors' samples. The rearrangement uses TRBV2 and TRBJ1-5; possible D gene TRBD1, 5 bases. The CDR3 is CASASDSSNQPQHF. In nucleotides, the CDR3 is TGTGCCAGCGCCTCCGACAGCAGCAATCAGCCCCAGCATTTT.